This TCR beta chain appears in the sequencing data of a study of cytomegalovirus exposure and HLA in healthy donors. General observations from the study: The listing of approximately 160 TCR beta chains classed them as cytomegalovirus-associated. What TCR beta sequences reportedly achieved was accurate prediction of HLA-A and HLA-B alleles in most subjects.

By share of the sample, this clone is medium-sized. Its antigen is still unknown. With 60 Vbeta and 13 Jbeta primers, the PCR was carried out. Per the authors' pipeline: In a later analysis, about 9.9 million of approximately 80 million unique beta chains occurred in at least two donors. The data were produced by immunoSEQ multiplex PCR, yet TCRdb's version contains in-frame clones alone and is incomplete. V and J calls and clone size are copied from that table; D and trimming were computed from the DNA. Among over 100,000 clones listed, approximately 71% were seen once. Germline V gives CDR1 SGHDT, CDR2 YYEEEE. Losses at the gene ends were 1 base for V and 8 bases for J; bases not matched to a gene: 9. This CDR3 comprises 15 residues.

The origin of this receptor is a middle-aged man in good health and CMV-seronegative. The gene calls are TRBV5-6 and TRBJ1-2, with TRBD1 identical over 9 bases. The specimen was PBMCs. The CDR3 DNA follows: TGTGCCAGCAGCTTGTCGGGACAGGGTTTAGAAGGCTACACCTTC. The encoded protein is CASSLSGQGLEGYTF.